Presented here are 8 T cell receptor beta chains from one specimen sequenced in a study of blood T cell repertoires in COVID-19. Sequencing was performed with immunoSEQ multiplex PCR; in TCRdb, only in-frame clones are kept and a portion is missing. The sample records approximately 230,000 clones, about nine tenths being singletons. Sequencing was done on a sample of peripheral blood. The receptors shown here come from a man aged 25-45 years who had recovered from COVID-19.

For the CDR3, the DNA is TGCAGCGTACGTGAGACTAGCGGGGGGCACAATGAGCAGTTCTTC. Translated: CSVRETSGGHNEQFF. The V call is TRBV29-1, the J call TRBJ2-1, with 13 bases matching TRBD2. The CDR3 totals 15 residues. Per germline, CDR1 SQVTM and CDR2 ANQGSEA. The ends lost 6 bases at V and 5 bases at J; junction bases unmatched: 7.

This rearrangement joins TRBV3-1 (or the pseudogene TRBV3-2) to TRBJ2-7; 12 positions match TRBD2. CDR3 size: 15 residues. Germline CDR1 LGHDT, CDR2 YNNKEL (reference sequence). The J segment lost 8 bases and the V segment lost 0 bases, leaving 5 bases of the junction unmatched. The CDR3 DNA sequence: TGTGCCAGCAGCCAAGAGGCTAGCGGGGGGGCCAAGCAGTACTTC. It encodes CASSQEASGGAKQYF.

The chain links TRBV27 to TRBJ2-5; perhaps TRBD1 as D (5 bases). Germline V CDR1 and CDR2: MNHEY, SMNVEV (reference sequence). Trimming shortened V by 3 bases and J by 5 bases, and 16 bases separated the two germline ends. The CDR3 spans 15 residues. The CDR3 region has the DNA TGTGCCAGCAGTTTCAGGGCTAGAAGATGGGAGACCCAGTACTTC. Translating gives CASSFRARRWETQYF.

V is TRBV6-6 and J is TRBJ1-3; maybe TRBD1 (6 bases). Looked up from germline, CDR1 is MNHNY and CDR2 is SVGAGI (reference sequence). The CDR3 loop spans 17 amino acids. The V and J ends lost 5 bases and 0 bases respectively, with 17 bases between them. The CDR3 loop is CASSRQPRTDSGNTIYF. CDR3 coding DNA: TGTGCCAGCAGTCGCCAGCCTCGGACAGACTCTGGAAACACCATATATTTT.

The rearrangement joins TRBV5-4 to TRBJ2-1, with D uncertain. Germline CDR1 is SGHNT and CDR2 is YYREEE (reference sequence). V dropped 4 bases and J dropped 5 bases, with 4 bases sitting between them. This CDR3 comprises 11 residues. CDR3 nucleotide sequence: TGTGCCAGCAGCCGTAACAATGAGCAGTTCTTC. Translating it yields CASSRNNEQFF.

The V call is TRBV2, the J call TRBJ2-3; 7 bases match TRBD2. This CDR3 has 14 amino acids. Trimming removed 4 bases from V and 2 bases from J; junction bases left unmatched: 3. CDR1 and CDR2 (germline): SNHLY, FYNNEI. CDR3 protein: CASSVSGITDTQYF. The DNA for the CDR3 is TGTGCCAGCAGTGTAAGCGGGATCACAGATACGCAGTATTTT.

The chain has TRBV14 and TRBJ1-3; weak D call: TRBD1 (5 bases). This CDR3 is 19 amino acids long. The germline CDR1 and CDR2 sequences are SGHDN and FVKESK. Trimming stripped 0 bases from V and 0 bases from J, with 18 bases between. Written as DNA, the CDR3 is TGTGCCAGCAGCCAAGAAGGGGTGGCCTCCTATCCCTCTGGAAACACCATATATTTT. Protein: CASSQEGVASYPSGNTIYF.

The chain uses TRBV6-5 and TRBJ1-6, with D unresolved. The CDR3 sequence is 15 residues long. The ends were cut back, 2 bases at V and 3 bases at J, with 8 bases in the middle. Germline V gene lookup returns CDR1 MNHEY and CDR2 SVGAGI. CDR3 nucleotide sequence: TGTGCCAGCAGTTACGAGCCTGACTATAATTCACCCCTCCACTTT. Protein product: CASSYEPDYNSPLHF.